The T cell receptor beta chain under discussion was sequenced for a study of blood T cell repertoires in COVID-19. As for the study in general: Samples taken during acute and convalescent COVID-19 were collected in the United States, Italy and Spain. T cells, B-cell-depleted T cells, or PBMCs provided the cDNA or gDNA that served as material.

Profiling relied on immunoSEQ multiplex PCR, and the TCRdb table lists in-frame clones only, not all of them. Altogether more than 300,000 clones are present, 80% to 95% being singletons, with the ten largest covering over 0.7%. Participants came from some 23 US areas, aged about 18 to 95 years. Sequencing was done on a sample of PBMCs or T cells enriched from blood (not recorded which). This TCR was recovered from a woman between 35 and 50 years old who had been exposed to COVID-19.

CDR3 in DNA: TGTGCCAGCTCGTCGAGGACAGGGGATTATCAGCCCCAGCATTTT. This sequence encodes CASSSRTGDYQPQHF. The J gene is TRBJ1-5, the V gene TRBV18, with 9 bases aligning to TRBD1. Losses at the gene ends were 6 bases for V and 5 bases for J; bases not matched to a gene: 8. Germline V lookup: CDR1 KGHSH, CDR2 LQKENI. CDR3 size: 15 residues.